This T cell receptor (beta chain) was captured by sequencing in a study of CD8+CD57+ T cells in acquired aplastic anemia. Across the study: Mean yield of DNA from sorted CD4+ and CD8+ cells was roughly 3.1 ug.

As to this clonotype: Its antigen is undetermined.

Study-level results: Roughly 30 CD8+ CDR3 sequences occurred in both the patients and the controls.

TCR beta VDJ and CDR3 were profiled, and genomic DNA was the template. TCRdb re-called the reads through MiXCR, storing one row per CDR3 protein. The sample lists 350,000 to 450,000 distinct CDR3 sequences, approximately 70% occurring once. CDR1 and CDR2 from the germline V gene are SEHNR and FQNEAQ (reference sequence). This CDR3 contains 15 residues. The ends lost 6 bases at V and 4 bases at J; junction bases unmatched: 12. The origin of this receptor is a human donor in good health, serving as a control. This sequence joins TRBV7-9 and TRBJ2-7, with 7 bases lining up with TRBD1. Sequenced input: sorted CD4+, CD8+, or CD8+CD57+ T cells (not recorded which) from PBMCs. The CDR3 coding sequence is TGTGCCAGCAGGGATTCCCGACAGGGACATTACGAGCAGTACTTC. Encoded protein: CASRDSRQGHYEQYF.